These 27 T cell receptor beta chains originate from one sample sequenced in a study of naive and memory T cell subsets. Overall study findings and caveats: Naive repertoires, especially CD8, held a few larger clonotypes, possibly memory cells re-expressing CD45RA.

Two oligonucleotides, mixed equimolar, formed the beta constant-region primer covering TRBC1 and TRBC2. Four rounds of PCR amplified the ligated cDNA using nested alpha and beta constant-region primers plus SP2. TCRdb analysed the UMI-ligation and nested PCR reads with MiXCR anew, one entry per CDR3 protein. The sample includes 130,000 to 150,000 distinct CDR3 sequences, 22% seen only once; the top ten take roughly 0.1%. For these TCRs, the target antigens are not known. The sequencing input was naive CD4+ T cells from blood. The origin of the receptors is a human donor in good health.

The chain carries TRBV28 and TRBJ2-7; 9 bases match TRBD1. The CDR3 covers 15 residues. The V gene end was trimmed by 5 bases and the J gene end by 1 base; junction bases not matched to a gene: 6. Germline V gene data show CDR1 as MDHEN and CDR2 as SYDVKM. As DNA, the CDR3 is TGTGCCAGCAGTCATACCGGGACAGGGTCCTACGAGCAGTACTTC. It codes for CASSHTGTGSYEQYF.

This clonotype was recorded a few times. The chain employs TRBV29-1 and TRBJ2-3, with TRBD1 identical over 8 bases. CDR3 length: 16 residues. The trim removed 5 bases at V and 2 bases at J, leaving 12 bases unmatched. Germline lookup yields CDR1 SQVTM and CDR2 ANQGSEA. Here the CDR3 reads CSVRTRDRQYTDTQYF. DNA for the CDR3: TGCAGCGTTAGAACCCGGGACAGGCAATACACAGATACGCAGTATTTT.

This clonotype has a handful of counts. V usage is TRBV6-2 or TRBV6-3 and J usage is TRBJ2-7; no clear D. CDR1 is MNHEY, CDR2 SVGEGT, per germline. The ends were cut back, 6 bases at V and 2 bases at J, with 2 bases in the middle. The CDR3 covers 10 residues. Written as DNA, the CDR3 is TGTGCCAGCAGAACCTACGAGCAGTACTTC. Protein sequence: CASRTYEQYF.

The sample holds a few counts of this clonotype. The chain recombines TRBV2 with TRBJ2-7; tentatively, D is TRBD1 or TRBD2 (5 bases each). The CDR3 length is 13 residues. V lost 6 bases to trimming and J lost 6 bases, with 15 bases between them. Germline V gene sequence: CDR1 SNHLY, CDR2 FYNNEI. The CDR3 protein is CASRPRWDGEQYF. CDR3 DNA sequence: TGTGCCAGCAGGCCACGGTGGGACGGCGAGCAGTACTTC. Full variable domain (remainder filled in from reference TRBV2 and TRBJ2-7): EPEVTQTPSHQVTQMGQEVILRCVPISNHLYFYWYRQILGQKVEFLVSFYNNEISEKSEIFDDQFSVERPDGSNFTLKIRSTKLEDSAMYFCASRPRWDGEQYFGPGTRLTVT.

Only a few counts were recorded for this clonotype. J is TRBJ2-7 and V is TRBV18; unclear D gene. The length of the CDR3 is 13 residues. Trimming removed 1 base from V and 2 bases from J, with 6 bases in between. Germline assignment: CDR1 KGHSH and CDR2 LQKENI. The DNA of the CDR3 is TGTGCCAGCTCACCACTAGAAACCTACGAGCAGTACTTC. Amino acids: CASSPLETYEQYF.

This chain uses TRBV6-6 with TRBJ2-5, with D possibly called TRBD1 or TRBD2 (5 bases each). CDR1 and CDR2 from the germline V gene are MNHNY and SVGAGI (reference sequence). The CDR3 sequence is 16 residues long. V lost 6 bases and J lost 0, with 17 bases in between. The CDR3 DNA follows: TGTGCCAGCAGCCAAACCGGGACGGTGTACCAAGAGACCCAGTACTTC. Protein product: CASSQTGTVYQETQYF.

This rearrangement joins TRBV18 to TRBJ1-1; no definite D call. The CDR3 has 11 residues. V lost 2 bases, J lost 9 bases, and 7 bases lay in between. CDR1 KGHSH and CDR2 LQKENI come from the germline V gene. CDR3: CASSPDRKAFF. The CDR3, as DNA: TGTGCCAGCTCACCAGACCGAAAAGCTTTCTTT.

CDR3 sequence: CASTNTPEGGKLFF. The CDR3 DNA is TGTGCCAGCACCAACACACCGGAGGGGGGAAAACTGTTTTTT. The chain has TRBV28 and TRBJ1-4; D is perhaps TRBD1 (6 bases). CDR1 MDHEN and CDR2 SYDVKM come from the germline V gene. The CDR3 sequence is 14 residues long. Trimming stripped 7 bases from V and 10 bases from J, with 19 bases between. Supplemented by reference TRBV28 and TRBJ1-4, the full variable domain reads DVKVTQSSRYLVKRTGEKVFLECVQDMDHENMFWYRQDPGLGLRLIYFSYDVKMKEKGDIPEGYSVSREKKERFSLILESASTNQTSMYLCASTNTPEGGKLFFGSGTQLSVL.

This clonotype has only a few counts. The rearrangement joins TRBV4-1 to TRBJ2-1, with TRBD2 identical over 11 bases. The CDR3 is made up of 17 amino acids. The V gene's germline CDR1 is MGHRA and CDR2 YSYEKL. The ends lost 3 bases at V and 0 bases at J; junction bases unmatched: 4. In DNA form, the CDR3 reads TGCGCCAGCAGCCAGAGACTAGCGGGAAGCTCCTACAATGAGCAGTTCTTC. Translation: CASSQRLAGSSYNEQFF.

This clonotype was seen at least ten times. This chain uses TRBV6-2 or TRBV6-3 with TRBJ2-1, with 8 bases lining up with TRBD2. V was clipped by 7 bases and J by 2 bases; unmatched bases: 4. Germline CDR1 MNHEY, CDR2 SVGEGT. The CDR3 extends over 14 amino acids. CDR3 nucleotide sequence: TGTGCCAGCAAGCGGGAGCCTCCCTACAATGAGCAGTTCTTC. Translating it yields CASKREPPYNEQFF.

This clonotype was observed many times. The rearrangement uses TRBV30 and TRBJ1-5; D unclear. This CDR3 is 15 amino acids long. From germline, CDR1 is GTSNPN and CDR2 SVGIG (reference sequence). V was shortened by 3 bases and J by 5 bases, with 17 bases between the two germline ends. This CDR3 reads CAWREYLSPHQPQHF. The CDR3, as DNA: TGTGCCTGGAGGGAATACCTGAGTCCTCATCAGCCCCAGCATTTT.

The CDR3, as DNA: TGTGCCAGCAGCTTAGTCGCAGGGTTAAATGAAAAACTGTTTTTT. This sequence encodes CASSLVAGLNEKLFF. V usage is TRBV7-7 and J usage is TRBJ1-4, with D possibly being TRBD1 (5 bases). The germline V gene has CDR1 SSHAT and CDR2 FNYEAQ (reference sequence). CDR3 length equals 15 residues. V was pared by 1 base and J by 5 bases, with 11 bases between.

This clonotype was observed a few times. The CDR3 protein is CASSAGGVPYEQYF. DNA for the CDR3: TGTGCCAGCTCAGCCGGGGGGGTCCCCTACGAGCAGTACTTC. V is TRBV18 and J is TRBJ2-7; 8 bases fit TRBD2. From germline, CDR1 is KGHSH and CDR2 LQKENI. CDR3 size: 14 residues. With 5 bases clipped from V and 2 bases from J, the junction kept 5 bases outside the gene matches.

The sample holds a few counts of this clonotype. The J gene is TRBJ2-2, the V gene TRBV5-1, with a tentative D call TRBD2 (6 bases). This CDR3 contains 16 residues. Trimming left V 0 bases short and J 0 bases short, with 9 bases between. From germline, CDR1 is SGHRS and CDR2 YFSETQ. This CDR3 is CASSLDGTANTGELFF. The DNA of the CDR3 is TGCGCCAGCAGCTTGGATGGGACTGCGAACACCGGGGAGCTGTTTTTT. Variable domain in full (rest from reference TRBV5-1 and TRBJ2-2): KAGVTQTPRYLIKTRGQQVTLSCSPISGHRSVSWYQQTPGQGLQFLFEYFSETQRNKGNFPGRFSGRQFSNSRSEMNVSTLELGDSALYLCASSLDGTANTGELFFGEGSRLTVL.

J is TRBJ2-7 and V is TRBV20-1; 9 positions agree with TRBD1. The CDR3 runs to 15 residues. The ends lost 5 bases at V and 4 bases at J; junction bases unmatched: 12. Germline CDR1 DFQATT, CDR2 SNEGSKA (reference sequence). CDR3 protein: CSAPEPGQGAYEQYF. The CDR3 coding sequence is TGCAGTGCTCCCGAACCGGGACAGGGTGCGTACGAGCAGTACTTC.

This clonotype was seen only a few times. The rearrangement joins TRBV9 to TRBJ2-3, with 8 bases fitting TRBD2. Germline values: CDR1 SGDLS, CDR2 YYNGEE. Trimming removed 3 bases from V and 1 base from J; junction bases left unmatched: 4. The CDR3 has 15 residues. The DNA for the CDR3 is TGTGCCAGCAGCGCGAGCGGGAGACGCACAGATACGCAGTATTTT. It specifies CASSASGRRTDTQYF.

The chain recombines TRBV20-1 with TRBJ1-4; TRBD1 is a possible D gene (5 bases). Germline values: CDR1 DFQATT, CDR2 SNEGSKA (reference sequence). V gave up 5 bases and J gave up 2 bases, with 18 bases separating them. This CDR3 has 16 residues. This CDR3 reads CSASRAAGGTNEKLFF. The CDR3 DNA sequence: TGCAGTGCTTCTAGAGCGGCGGGGGGGACTAATGAAAAACTGTTTTTT.

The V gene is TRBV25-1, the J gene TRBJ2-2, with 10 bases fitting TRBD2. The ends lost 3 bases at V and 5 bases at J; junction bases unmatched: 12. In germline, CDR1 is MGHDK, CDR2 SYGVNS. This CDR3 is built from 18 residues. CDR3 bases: TGTGCCAGCAGTGACCCCGGGGGGGCTAGCGGGAGTACCGGGGAGCTGTTTTTT. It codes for CASSDPGGASGSTGELFF.

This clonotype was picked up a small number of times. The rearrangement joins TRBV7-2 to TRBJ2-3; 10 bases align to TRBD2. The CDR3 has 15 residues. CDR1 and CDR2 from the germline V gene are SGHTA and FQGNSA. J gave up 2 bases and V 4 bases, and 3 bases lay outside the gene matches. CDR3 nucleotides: TGTGCCAGCAGCTGGACTAGCGGCCCCACAGATACGCAGTATTTT. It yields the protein CASSWTSGPTDTQYF.

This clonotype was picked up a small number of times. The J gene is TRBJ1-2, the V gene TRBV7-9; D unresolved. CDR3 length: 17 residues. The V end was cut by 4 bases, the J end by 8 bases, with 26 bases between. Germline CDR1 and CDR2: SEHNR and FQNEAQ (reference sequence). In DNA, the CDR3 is TGTGCCAGCAGCTCCCTTCGGTGGTATGGCAGACCTAGGGGCTACACCTTC. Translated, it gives CASSSLRWYGRPRGYTF. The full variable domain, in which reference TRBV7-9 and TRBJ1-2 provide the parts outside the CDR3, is DTGVSQNPRHKITKRGQNVTFRCDPISEHNRLYWYRQTLGQGPEFLTYFQNEAQLEKSRLLSDRFSAERPKGSFSTLEIQRTEQGDSAMYLCASSSLRWYGRPRGYTFGSGTRLTVV.

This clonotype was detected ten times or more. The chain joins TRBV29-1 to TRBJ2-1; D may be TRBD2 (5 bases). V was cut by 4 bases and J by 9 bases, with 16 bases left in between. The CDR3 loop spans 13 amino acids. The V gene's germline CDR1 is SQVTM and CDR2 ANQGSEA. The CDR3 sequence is CSVVIRGEGEQFF. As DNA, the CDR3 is TGCAGCGTTGTCATTAGAGGAGAGGGTGAGCAGTTCTTC.

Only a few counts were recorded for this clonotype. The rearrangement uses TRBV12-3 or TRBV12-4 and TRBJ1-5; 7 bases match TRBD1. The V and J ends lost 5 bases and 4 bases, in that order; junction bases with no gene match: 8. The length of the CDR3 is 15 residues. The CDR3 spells CASSTRQGANQPQHF. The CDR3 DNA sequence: TGTGCCAGCAGTACTCGACAGGGTGCGAATCAGCCCCAGCATTTT.

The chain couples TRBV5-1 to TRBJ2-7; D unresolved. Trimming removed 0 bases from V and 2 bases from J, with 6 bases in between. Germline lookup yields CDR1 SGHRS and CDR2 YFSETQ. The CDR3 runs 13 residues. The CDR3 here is CASSLGAPYEQYF. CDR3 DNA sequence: TGCGCCAGCAGCTTGGGAGCACCCTACGAGCAGTACTTC.

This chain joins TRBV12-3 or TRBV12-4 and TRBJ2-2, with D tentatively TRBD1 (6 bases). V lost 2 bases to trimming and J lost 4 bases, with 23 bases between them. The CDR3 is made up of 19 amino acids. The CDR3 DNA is TGTGCCAGCAGTTTAAGAACTTTGGTGGGGGCGTCAGGCACCGGGGAGCTGTTTTTT. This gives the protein CASSLRTLVGASGTGELFF.

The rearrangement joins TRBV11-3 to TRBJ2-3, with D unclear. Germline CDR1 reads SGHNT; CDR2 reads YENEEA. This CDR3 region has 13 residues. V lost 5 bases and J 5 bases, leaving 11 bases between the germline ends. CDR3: CASSREEKDTQYF. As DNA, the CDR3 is TGTGCCAGCAGCCGCGAGGAGAAAGATACGCAGTATTTT.

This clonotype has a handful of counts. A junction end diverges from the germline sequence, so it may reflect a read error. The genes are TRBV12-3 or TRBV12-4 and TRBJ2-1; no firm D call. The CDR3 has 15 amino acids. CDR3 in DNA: TGTGCCAGCACACGATTAGCCATCTCCTTCAATGAGCAGTTCTTC. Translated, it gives CASTRLAISFNEQFF.

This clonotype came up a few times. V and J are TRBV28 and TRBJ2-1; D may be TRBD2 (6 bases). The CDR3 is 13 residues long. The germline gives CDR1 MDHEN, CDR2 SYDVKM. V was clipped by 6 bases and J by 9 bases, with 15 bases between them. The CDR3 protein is CASSLLNGGEQFF. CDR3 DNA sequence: TGTGCCAGCAGCTTACTGAACGGGGGTGAGCAGTTCTTC.